This TCR beta chain was profiled in a study of blood T cell repertoires in COVID-19. Per the original data handling: Estimates of nucleated cell counts were drawn from the amplification of reference gene primers. TCRdb's table, derived via immunoSEQ multiplex PCR, lists solely in-frame clones and lacks some. D and trimming were read from the DNA, whereas the V and J calls and clone size are those reported in that table. This sample has around 190,000 clones, with roughly 82% found just once. Per the germline V gene, CDR1 is MNHEY and CDR2 is SVGAGI. The junction had 5 bases not matched to a gene; V was cut back by 4 bases and J by 2 bases. The CDR3 loop spans 16 amino acids.

The receptor was isolated from a human donor in a cohort sampled during active COVID-19. The sample taken for sequencing was peripheral blood. This rearrangement joins TRBV6-5 to TRBJ2-1; 10 bases line up with TRBD2. CDR3 region: CASSFDTSGTYNEQFF. For the CDR3, the DNA is TGTGCCAGCAGTTTTGATACTAGCGGGACCTACAATGAGCAGTTCTTC.